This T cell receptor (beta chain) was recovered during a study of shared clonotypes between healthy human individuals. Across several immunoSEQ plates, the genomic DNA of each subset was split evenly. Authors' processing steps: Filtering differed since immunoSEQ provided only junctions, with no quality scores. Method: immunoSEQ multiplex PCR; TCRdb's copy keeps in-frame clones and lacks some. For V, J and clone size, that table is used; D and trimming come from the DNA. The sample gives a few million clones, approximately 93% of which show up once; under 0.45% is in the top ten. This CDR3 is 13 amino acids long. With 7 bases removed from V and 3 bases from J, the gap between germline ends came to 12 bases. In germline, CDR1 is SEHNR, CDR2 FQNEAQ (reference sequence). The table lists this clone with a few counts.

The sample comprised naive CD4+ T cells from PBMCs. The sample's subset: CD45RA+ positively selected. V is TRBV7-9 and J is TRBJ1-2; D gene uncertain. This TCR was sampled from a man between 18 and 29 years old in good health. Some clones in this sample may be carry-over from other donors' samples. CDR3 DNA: TGTGCCAGCACATTCCTCCCGGACTATGGCTACACCTTC. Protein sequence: CASTFLPDYGYTF.